This TCR beta chain stems from a study of Graves' ophthalmopathy and Graves' hyperthyroidism. TCR beta CDR3 amplification used RNA transcripts. HTBI primers were employed in first-round RT-PCR, then a second-round multiplex PCR followed. TCRdb passed the multiplex PCR reads through MiXCR, listing each CDR3 protein once. The sample carries about 400,000 distinct CDR3 sequences, approximately 20% recorded once. CAS ≥3, NOSPECS ≥4, moderate-to-severe activity and duration under 3 months marked donors with ophthalmopathy. In this cohort, patients with other autoimmune diseases, uncontrolled infections, pregnancy or lactation were excluded. Germline V gene sequence: CDR1 LGHNA, CDR2 YSLEER. CDR3 length: 16 residues. Trimming took 0 bases from V and 2 from J, leaving 14 bases between them. This clonotype came up many times. Its target is not known. Whole-study findings and limits: Between ophthalmopathy and stable hyperthyroidism, a 13-signature model drew a separation with 87.88% sensitivity and approximately 81% specificity. Blood samples also showed most expanded thyroid clonotypes exceeding 0.001 frequency.

The chain links TRBV4-3 to TRBJ2-7; D is possibly TRBD2 (6 bases). The receptor comes from a woman aged 18-29 years with Graves' ophthalmopathy. Material for sequencing was peripheral blood. The CDR3 DNA sequence: TGCGCCAGCAGCCAAGATCTTGGGACTTCTACCTACGAGCAGTACTTC. Amino acid sequence: CASSQDLGTSTYEQYF.